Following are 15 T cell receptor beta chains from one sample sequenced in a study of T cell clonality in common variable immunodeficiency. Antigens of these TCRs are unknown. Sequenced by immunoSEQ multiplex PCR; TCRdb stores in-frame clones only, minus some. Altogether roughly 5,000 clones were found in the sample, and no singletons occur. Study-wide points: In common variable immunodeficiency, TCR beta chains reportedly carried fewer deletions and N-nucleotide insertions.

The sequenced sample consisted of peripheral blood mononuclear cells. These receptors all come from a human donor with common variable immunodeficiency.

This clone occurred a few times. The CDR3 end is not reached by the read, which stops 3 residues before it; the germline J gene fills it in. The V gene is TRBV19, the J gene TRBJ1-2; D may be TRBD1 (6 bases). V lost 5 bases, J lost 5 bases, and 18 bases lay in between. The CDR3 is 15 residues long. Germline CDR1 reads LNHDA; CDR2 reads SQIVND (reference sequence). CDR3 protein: CASSGPLDRTYGYTF. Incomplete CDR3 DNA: TGTGCCAGTAGTGGTCCCCTAGACAGGACGTATGGC.

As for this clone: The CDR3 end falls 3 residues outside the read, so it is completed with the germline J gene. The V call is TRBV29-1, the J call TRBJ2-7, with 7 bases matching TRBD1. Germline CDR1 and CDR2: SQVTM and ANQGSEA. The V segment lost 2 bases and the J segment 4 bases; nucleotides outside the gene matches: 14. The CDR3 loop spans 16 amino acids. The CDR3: CSVELRDSSVGYEQYF. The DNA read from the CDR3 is TGCAGCGTTGAACTCCGGGACAGTTCGGTCGGGTACGAG.

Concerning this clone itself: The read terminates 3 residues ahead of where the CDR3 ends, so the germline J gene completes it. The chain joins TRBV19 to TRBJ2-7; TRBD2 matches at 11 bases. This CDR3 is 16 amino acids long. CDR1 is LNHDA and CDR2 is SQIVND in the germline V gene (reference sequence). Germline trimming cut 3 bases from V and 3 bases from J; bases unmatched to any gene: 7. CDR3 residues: CASSMKGLAEFYEQYF. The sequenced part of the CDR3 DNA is TGTGCCAGTAGTATGAAGGGACTAGCGGAGTTCTACGAG.

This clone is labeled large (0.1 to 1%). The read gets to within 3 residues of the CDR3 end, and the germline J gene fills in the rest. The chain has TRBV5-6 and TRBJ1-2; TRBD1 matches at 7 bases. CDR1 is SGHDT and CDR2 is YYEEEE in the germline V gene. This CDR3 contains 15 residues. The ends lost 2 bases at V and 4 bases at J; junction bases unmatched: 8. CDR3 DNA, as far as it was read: TGTGCCAGCAGCTTAGAAGACAGGGAATTCTATGGC. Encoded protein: CASSLEDREFYG. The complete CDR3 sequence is CASSLEDREFYGYTF.

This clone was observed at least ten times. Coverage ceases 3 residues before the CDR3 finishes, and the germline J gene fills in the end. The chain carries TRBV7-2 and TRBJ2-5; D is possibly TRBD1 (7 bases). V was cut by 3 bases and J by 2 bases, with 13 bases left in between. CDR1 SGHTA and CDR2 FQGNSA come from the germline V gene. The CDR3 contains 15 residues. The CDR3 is CASSLGGQSQETQYF. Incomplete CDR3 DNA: TGTGCCAGCAGCTTGGGGGGACAGAGTCAAGAGACC.

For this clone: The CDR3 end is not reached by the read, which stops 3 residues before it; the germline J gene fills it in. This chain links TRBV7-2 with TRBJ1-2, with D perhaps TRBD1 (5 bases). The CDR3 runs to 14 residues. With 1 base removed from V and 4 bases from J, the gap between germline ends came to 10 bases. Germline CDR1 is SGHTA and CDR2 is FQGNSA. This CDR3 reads CASSLEQGSYGYTF. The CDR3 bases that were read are TGTGCCAGCAGCTTAGAGCAGGGAAGCTATGGC.

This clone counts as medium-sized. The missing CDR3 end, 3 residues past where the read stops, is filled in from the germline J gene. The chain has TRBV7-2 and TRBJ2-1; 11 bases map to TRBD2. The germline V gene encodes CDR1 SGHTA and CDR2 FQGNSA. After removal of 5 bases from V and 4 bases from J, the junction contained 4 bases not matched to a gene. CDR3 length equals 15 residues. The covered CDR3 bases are TGTGCCAGCAGCGGGACTAGCGGTCCTTACAATGAG. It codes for CASSGTSGPYNE. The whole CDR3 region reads CASSGTSGPYNEQFF.

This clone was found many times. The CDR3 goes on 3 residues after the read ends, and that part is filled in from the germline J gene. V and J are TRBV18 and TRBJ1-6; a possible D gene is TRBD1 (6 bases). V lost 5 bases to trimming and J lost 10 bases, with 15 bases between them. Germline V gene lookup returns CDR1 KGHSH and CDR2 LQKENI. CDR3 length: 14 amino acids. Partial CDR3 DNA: TGTGCCAGCTCAGCCGCAGGGGAAGGATCACCC. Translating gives CASSAAGEGSP. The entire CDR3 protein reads CASSAAGEGSPLHF.

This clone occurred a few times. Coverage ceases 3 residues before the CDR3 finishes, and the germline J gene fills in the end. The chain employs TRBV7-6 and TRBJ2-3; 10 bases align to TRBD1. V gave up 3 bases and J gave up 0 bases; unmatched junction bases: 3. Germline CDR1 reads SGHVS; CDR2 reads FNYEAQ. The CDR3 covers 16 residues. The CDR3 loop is CASSFGTGASTDTQYF. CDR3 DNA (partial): TGTGCCAGCAGCTTCGGGACAGGGGCCAGCACAGATACG. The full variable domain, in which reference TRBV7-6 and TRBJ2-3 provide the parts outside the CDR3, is GAGVSQSPRYKVTKRGQDVALRCDPISGHVSLYWYRQALGQGPEFLTYFNYEAQQDKSGLPNDRFSAERPEGSISTLTIQRTEQRDSAMYRCASSFGTGASTDTQYFGPGTRLTVL.

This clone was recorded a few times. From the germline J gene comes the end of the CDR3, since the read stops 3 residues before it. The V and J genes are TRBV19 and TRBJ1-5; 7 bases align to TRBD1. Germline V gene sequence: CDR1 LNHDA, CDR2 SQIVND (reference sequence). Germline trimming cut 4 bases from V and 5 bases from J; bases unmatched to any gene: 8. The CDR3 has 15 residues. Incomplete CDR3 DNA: TGTGCCAGTAGTAAGGACAGGCAGAATCATCAGCCC. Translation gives CASSKDRQNHQP. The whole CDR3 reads CASSKDRQNHQPQHF.

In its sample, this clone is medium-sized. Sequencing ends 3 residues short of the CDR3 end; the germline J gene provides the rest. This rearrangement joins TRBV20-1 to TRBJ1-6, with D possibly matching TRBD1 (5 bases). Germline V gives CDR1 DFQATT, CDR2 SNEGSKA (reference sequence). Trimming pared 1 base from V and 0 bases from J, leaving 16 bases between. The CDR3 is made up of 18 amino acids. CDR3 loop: CSARAPRGTSSYNSPLHF. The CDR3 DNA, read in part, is TGCAGTGCTAGAGCCCCACGGGGGACGAGCTCCTATAATTCACCC.

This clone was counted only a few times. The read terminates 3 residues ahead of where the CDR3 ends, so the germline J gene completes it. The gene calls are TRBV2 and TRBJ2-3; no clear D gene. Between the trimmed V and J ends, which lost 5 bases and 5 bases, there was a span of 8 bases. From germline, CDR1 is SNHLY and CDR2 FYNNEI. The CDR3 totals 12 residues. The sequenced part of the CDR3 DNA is TGTGCCAGCAGTCAGGTAGTAGATACG. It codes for CASSQVVDT. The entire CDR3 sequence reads CASSQVVDTQYF. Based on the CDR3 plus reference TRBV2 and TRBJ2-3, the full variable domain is EPEVTQTPSHQVTQMGQEVILRCVPISNHLYFYWYRQILGQKVEFLVSFYNNEISEKSEIFDDQFSVERPDGSNFTLKIRSTKLEDSAMYFCASSQVVDTQYFGPGTRLTVL.

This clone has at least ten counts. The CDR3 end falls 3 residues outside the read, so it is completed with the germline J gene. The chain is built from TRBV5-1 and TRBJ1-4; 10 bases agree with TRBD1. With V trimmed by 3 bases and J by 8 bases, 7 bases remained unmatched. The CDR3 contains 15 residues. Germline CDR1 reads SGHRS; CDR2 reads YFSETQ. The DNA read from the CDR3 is TGCGCCAGCAGCTCGGGGGGACAGGGGAACGAAAAA. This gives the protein CASSSGGQGNEK. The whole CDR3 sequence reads CASSSGGQGNEKLFF.

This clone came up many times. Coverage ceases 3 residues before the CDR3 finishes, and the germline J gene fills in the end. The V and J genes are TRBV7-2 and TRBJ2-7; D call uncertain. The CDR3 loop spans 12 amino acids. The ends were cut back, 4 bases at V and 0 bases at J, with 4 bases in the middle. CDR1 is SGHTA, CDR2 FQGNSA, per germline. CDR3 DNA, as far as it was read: TGTGCCAGCAGCTCGTTCTCCTACGAG. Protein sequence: CASSSFSYE. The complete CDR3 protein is CASSSFSYEQYF.

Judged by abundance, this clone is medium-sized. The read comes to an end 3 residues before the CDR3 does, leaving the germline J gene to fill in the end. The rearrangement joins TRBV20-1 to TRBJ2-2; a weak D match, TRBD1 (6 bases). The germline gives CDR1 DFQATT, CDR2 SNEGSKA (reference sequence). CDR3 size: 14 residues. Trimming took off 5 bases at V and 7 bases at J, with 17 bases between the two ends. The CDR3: CSAPRDTRSGELFF. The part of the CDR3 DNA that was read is TGCAGTGCTCCCCGGGACACGCGGAGCGGGGAG.